The 14 T cell receptor beta chains below come from one sample, sequenced in a study of T-cell reconstitution after alpha-beta-depleted transplantation in children. TCRbeta library construction was performed incorporating unique molecular identifiers. TCRdb analysed the PCR reads with MiXCR anew, one entry per CDR3 protein. The table includes a few hundred thousand distinct CDR3 sequences, roughly a tenth detected once. The sequencing used PBMCs from the stem cell graft donor, collected from the stem cell graft. The source is a human donor who donated a stem cell graft to a child with acute myeloid leukemia.

This chain joins TRBV20-1 and TRBJ2-7; D is unclear. The CDR3 is 13 amino acids. V lost 2 bases to trimming and J lost 6 bases, with 14 bases between them. CDR1 and CDR2 from the germline V gene are DFQATT and SNEGSKA (reference sequence). The CDR3 nucleotides are TGCAGTGCTAGAAATGTAGGCATGGGCGAGCAGTACTTC. Amino acid sequence: CSARNVGMGEQYF.

This clonotype showed up many times. The CDR3 loop reads CASTGSLNTEAFF. The DNA of the CDR3 is TGTGCCAGCACTGGATCCTTGAACACTGAAGCTTTCTTT. The V gene is TRBV6-1, the J gene TRBJ1-1; the D is unclear. This CDR3 is built from 13 residues. In germline, CDR1 is MNHNS, CDR2 SASEGT. V lost 7 bases and J 0 bases, leaving 9 bases between the germline ends.

This clonotype was found a few times. The genes are TRBV6-1 and TRBJ2-1, with 11 positions matching TRBD2. CDR3 size: 16 residues. The trim removed 7 bases at V and 8 bases at J, leaving 13 bases unmatched. Germline values: CDR1 MNHNS, CDR2 SASEGT. The chain's CDR3 is CASKQKIAGGADEQFF. The CDR3 DNA reads TGTGCCAGCAAACAGAAGATAGCGGGAGGGGCGGATGAGCAGTTCTTC.

This clonotype was counted ten times or more. This chain's CDR3 is CSARGLAGDNEQFF. CDR3 DNA: TGCAGTGCTAGGGGACTAGCGGGGGACAATGAGCAGTTCTTC. The gene calls are TRBV20-1 and TRBJ2-1, with 14 bases that match TRBD2. There are 14 residues in the CDR3. Germline lookup yields CDR1 DFQATT and CDR2 SNEGSKA (reference sequence). V dropped 3 bases and J dropped 5; count of bases not matched to a gene: 0.

This clonotype was recorded a few times. The chain combines TRBV20-1 with TRBJ2-3; no reliable D call. This CDR3 contains 13 residues. Trimming left V 3 bases short and J 1 base short, with 8 bases between. Germline CDR1 is DFQATT and CDR2 is SNEGSKA (reference sequence). CDR3 sequence (DNA): TGCAGTGCTAGTGACAAGCGCACAGATACGCAGTATTTT. Translation: CSASDKRTDTQYF.

V usage is TRBV18 and J usage is TRBJ1-1, with 7 bases fitting TRBD1. The V gene end was trimmed by 0 bases and the J gene end by 0 bases; junction bases not matched to a gene: 1. The CDR3 covers 15 residues. Germline V gene lookup returns CDR1 KGHSH and CDR2 LQKENI. The CDR3 region has the DNA TGTGCCAGCTCACCACCGACAGGGATGAACACTGAAGCTTTCTTT. This sequence encodes CASSPPTGMNTEAFF. Drawing the rest from reference TRBV18 and TRBJ1-1, the complete variable domain is NAGVMQNPRHLVRRRGQEARLRCSPMKGHSHVYWYRQLPEEGLKFMVYLQKENIIDESGMPKERFSAEFPKEGPSILRIQQVVRGDSAAYFCASSPPTGMNTEAFFGQGTRLTVV.

Concerning this clonotype itself: A much larger clone differs from this one at a single base, so this may be a read error. The rearrangement links TRBV5-5 to TRBJ2-2, with 7 bases lining up with TRBD1. From germline, CDR1 is SGHKS and CDR2 YYEKEE (reference sequence). The CDR3 spans 16 residues. The CDR3 DNA sequence: TGTGCCAGCAGCTTGGTCCAGGGGGTGATCACCGGGGACCTGTTTTTT. This encodes CASSLVQGVITGDLFF.

The sample holds many counts of this clonotype. The rearrangement links TRBV12-3 or TRBV12-4 to TRBJ1-4, with D perhaps TRBD1 (5 bases). The CDR3 runs to 14 residues. V was trimmed by 6 bases and J by 2 bases, leaving 10 bases between them. The CDR3 DNA reads as TGTGCCAGCAGCCGCGGGGGGACTAATGAAAAACTGTTTTTT. Its protein product is CASSRGGTNEKLFF.

This chain links TRBV30 with TRBJ2-2; D is uncertain. Trimming removed 0 bases at V and 9 bases at J, with 11 bases between. There are 13 residues in the CDR3. Germline V gene data show CDR1 as GTSNPN and CDR2 as SVGIG (reference sequence). CDR3 in amino acids: CAWSVSSSRELFF. The CDR3 region has the DNA TGTGCCTGGAGTGTCTCGAGCAGCCGGGAGCTGTTTTTT. Variable domain in full (rest from reference TRBV30 and TRBJ2-2): SQTIHQWPATLVQPVGSPLSLECTVEGTSNPNLYWYRQAAGRGLQLLFYSVGIGQISSEVPQNLSASRPQDRQFILSSKKLLLSDSGFYLCAWSVSSSRELFFGEGSRLTVL.

The rearrangement uses TRBV30 and TRBJ1-6; no clear D. The CDR3 has 11 residues. V was trimmed by 3 bases and J by 7 bases, leaving 4 bases between them. Germline CDR1 GTSNPN, CDR2 SVGIG (reference sequence). The CDR3 loop reads CAWSGNSPLHF. The CDR3 DNA follows: TGTGCCTGGAGCGGGAATTCACCCCTCCACTTT.

The CDR3 is CSVESGVPPYEQYF. As DNA, the CDR3 is TGCAGCGTTGAATCGGGGGTACCCCCCTACGAGCAGTACTTC. This chain connects TRBV29-1 to TRBJ2-7; D possibly corresponds to TRBD2 (6 bases). The V end lost 2 bases, the J end lost 2 bases, and 13 bases lay between the germline ends. Per germline, CDR1 SQVTM and CDR2 ANQGSEA. The CDR3 is 14 residues long.

There are many counts of this clonotype. The CDR3, as DNA: TGTGCCAGCACCGGCAGGGGGGGGCCCTACGAGCAGTACTTC. Protein: CASTGRGGPYEQYF. The chain recombines TRBV12-3 or TRBV12-4 with TRBJ2-7, with D perhaps matching TRBD1 or TRBD2 (7 bases each). This CDR3 is 14 amino acids long. Trimming removed 7 bases from V and 2 bases from J, with 15 bases in between.

This clonotype has only a few counts. The chain recombines TRBV6-1 with TRBJ2-6; D is unresolved. The V gene's germline CDR1 is MNHNS and CDR2 SASEGT. V was clipped by 3 bases and J by 0 bases, with 6 bases between them. The CDR3 has 15 residues. The CDR3 loop reads CASSDFSSGANVLTF. CDR3 nucleotides: TGTGCCAGCAGTGATTTCTCCTCTGGGGCCAACGTCCTGACTTTC.

This clonotype turned up a few times. The rearrangement joins TRBV7-9 to TRBJ2-1; D unresolved. Germline V gene data show CDR1 as SEHNR and CDR2 as FQNEAQ (reference sequence). The CDR3 length is 11 residues. The V and J ends lost 2 bases and 9 bases respectively, with 5 bases between them. CDR3 nucleotide sequence: TGTGCCAGCAGCTTAAACTTTGAGCAGTTCTTC. It specifies CASSLNFEQFF.